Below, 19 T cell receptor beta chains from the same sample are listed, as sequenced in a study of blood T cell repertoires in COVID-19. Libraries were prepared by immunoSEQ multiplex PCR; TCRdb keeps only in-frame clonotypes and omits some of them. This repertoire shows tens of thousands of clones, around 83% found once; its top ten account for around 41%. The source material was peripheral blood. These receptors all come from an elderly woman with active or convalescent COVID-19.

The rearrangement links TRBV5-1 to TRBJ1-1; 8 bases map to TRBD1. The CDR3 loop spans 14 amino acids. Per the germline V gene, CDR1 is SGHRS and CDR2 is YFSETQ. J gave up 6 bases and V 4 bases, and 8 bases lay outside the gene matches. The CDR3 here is CASSQGQAFSEAFF. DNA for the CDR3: TGCGCCAGCAGCCAGGGACAGGCTTTTTCTGAAGCTTTCTTT.

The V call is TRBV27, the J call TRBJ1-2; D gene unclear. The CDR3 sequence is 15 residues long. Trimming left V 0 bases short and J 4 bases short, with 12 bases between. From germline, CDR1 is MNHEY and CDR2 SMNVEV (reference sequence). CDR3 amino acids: CASSLSSSASYGYTF. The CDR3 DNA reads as TGTGCCAGCAGTTTATCGAGCTCCGCGAGCTATGGCTACACCTTC.

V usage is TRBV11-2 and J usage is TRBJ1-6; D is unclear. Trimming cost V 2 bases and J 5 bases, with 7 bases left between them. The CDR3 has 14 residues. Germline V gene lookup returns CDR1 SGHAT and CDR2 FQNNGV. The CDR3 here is CASSLRSDNSPLHF. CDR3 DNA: TGTGCCAGCAGCTTACGCTCAGATAATTCACCCCTCCACTTT.

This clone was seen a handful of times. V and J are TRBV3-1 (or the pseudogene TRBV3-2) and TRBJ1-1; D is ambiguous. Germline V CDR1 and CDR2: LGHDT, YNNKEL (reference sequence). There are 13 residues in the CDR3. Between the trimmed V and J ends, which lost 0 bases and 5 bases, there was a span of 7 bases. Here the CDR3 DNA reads TGTGCCAGCAGCCAAGATATTTTAACTGAAGCTTTCTTT. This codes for CASSQDILTEAFF.

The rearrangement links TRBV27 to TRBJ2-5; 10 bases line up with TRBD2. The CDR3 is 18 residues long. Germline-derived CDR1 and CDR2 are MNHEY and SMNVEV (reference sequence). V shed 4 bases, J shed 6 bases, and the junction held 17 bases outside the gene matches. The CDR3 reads CASSSTYLASGRMKTQYF. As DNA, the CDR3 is TGTGCCAGCAGTTCTACCTACTTGGCTAGCGGGAGAATGAAGACCCAGTACTTC.

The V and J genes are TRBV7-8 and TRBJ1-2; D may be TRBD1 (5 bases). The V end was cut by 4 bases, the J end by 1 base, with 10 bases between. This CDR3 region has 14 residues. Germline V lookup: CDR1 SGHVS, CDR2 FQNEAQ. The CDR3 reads CASSYRQSNYGYTF. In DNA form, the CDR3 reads TGTGCCAGCAGCTACCGACAGAGTAACTATGGCTACACCTTC.

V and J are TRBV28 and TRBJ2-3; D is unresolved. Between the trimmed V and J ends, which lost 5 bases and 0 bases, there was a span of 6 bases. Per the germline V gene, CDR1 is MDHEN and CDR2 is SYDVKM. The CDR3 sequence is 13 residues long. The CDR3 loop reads CASSPPSTDTQYF. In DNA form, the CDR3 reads TGTGCCAGCAGTCCCCCTAGCACAGATACGCAGTATTTT. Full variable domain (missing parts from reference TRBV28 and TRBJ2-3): DVKVTQSSRYLVKRTGEKVFLECVQDMDHENMFWYRQDPGLGLRLIYFSYDVKMKEKGDIPEGYSVSREKKERFSLILESASTNQTSMYLCASSPPSTDTQYFGPGTRLTVL.

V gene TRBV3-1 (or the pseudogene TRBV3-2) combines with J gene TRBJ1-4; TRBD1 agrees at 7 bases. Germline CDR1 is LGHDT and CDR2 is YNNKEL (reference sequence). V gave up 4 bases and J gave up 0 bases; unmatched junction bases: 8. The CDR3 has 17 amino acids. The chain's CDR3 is CASSPRDSLATNEKLFF. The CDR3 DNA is TGTGCCAGCAGCCCACGGGACAGCCTTGCAACTAATGAAAAACTGTTTTTT.

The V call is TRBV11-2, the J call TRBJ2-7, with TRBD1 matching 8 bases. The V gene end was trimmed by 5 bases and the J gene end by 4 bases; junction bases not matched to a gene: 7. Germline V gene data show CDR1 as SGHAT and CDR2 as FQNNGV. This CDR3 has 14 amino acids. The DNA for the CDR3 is TGTGCCAGCAGCGATCCAGGGGGCTCTTACGAGCAGTACTTC. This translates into CASSDPGGSYEQYF.

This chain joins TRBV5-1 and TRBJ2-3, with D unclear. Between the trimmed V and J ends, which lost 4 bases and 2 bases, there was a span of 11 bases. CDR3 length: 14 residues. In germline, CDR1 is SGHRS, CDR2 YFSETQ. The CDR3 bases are TGCGCCAGCAGCAAAGAGGAGTTCACAGATACGCAGTATTTT. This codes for CASSKEEFTDTQYF. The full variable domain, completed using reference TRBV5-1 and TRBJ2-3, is KAGVTQTPRYLIKTRGQQVTLSCSPISGHRSVSWYQQTPGQGLQFLFEYFSETQRNKGNFPGRFSGRQFSNSRSEMNVSTLELGDSALYLCASSKEEFTDTQYFGPGTRLTVL.

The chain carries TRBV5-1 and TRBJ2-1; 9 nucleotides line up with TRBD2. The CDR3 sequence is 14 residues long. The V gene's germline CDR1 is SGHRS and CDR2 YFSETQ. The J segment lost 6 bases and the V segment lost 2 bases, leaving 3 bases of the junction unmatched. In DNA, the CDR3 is TGCGCCAGCAGCTTCAGCGGGGGGACCAATGAGCAGTTCTTC. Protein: CASSFSGGTNEQFF.

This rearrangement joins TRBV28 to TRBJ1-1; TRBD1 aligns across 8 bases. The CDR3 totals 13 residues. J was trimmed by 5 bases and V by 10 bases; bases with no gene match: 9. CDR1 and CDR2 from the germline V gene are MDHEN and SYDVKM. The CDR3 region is CATMTGVRTEAFF. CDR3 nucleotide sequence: TGTGCCACCATGACAGGGGTGAGGACTGAAGCTTTCTTT.

The CDR3 sequence is CAWSHRILTNTGELFF. In DNA form, the CDR3 reads TGTGCCTGGAGTCACAGGATACTCACGAACACCGGGGAGCTGTTTTTT. The chain is built from TRBV30 and TRBJ2-2, with D perhaps TRBD1 (5 bases). The CDR3 contains 16 residues. Germline CDR1 and CDR2: GTSNPN and SVGIG (reference sequence). Trimming shortened V by 2 bases and J by 0 bases, and 13 bases separated the two germline ends.

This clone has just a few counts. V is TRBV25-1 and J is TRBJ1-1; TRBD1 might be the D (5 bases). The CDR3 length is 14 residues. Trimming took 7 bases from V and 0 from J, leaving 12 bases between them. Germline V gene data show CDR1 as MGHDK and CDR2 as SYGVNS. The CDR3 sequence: CASKGQGMNTEAFF. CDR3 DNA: TGTGCCAGCAAAGGTCAGGGAATGAACACTGAAGCTTTCTTT.

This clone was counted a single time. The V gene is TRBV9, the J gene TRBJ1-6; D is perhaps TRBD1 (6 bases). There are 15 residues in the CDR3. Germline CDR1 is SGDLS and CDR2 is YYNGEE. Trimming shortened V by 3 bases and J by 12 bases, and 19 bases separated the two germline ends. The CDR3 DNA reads TGTGCCAGCAGCGGCCCCGGGACATCGCAGGGACCCCTCCACTTT. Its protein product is CASSGPGTSQGPLHF.

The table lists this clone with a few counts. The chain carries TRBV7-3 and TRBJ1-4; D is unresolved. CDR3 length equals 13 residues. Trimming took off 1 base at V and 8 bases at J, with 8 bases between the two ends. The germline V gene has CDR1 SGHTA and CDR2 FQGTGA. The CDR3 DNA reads TGTGCCAGCAGCTTAATGAAGCGGGAAAAACTGTTTTTT. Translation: CASSLMKREKLFF.

CDR3 bases: TGTGCCAGCAACAACGGACAGGAAAATTCACCCCTCCACTTT. Its translation is CASNNGQENSPLHF. The chain employs TRBV27 and TRBJ1-6, with 7 bases identical to TRBD1. Germline V gene sequence: CDR1 MNHEY, CDR2 SMNVEV (reference sequence). The CDR3 is 14 amino acids. Trimming removed 7 bases from V and 7 bases from J; junction bases left unmatched: 7.

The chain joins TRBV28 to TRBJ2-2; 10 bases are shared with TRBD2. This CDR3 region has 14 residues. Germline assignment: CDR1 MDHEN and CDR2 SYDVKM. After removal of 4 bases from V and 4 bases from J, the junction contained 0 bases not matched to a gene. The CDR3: CASSSSGSTGELFF. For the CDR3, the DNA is TGTGCCAGCAGTTCTAGCGGGAGCACCGGGGAGCTGTTTTTT.

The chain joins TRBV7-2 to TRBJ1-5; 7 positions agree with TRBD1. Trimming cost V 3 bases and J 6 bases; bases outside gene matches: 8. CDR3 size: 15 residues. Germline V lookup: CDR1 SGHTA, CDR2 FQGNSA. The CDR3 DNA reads TGTGCCAGCAGCTTGACAACAGGGGTGGGTCAGCCCCAGCATTTT. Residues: CASSLTTGVGQPQHF.